This T cell receptor beta chain is drawn from a study of beta chain features in type 1 diabetes. Germline CDR1 is SEHNR and CDR2 is FQNEAQ (reference sequence). Between the trimmed V and J ends, which lost 3 bases and 9 bases, there was a span of 12 bases. There are 14 residues in the CDR3. Expressed TCRB transcripts were sequenced because the isolated RNA had all been reverse transcribed beforehand. Profiling relied on immunoSEQ multiplex PCR, and the TCRdb table lists in-frame clones only, not all of them. In the table there are almost 350,000 clones, around 19% of which are singletons. Specimen: naive CD4+ T cells from blood. J is TRBJ2-6 and V is TRBV7-9; TRBD2 might be the D (5 bases). The receptor's source is a woman between 18 and 29 years old in good health. The chain's CDR3 is CASSFKDLGNVLTF. The CDR3 coding sequence is TGTGCCAGCAGCTTTAAGGACTTAGGCAACGTCCTGACTTTC.